The 8 T cell receptor beta chains in this list originate from one sample, sequenced in a study of T cell responses to AZD1222 COVID-19 vaccine. Sequencing was performed with immunoSEQ multiplex PCR; in TCRdb, only in-frame clones are kept and a portion is missing. The sample consists of approximately 90,000 clones, about 90% of them appearing once. Sequenced here: peripheral blood, sampled on day 0 of AZD1222 vaccination. These receptors all come from an adult in good health.

The rearrangement uses TRBV2 and TRBJ2-5, with D possibly called TRBD1 or TRBD2 (6 bases each). This CDR3 region has 14 residues. Trimming took 7 bases from V and 10 from J, leaving 22 bases between them. Germline CDR1 reads SNHLY; CDR2 reads FYNNEI. The CDR3 bases are TGTGCCAGCACTTTGGCAGGAGGGGGTGGGGACCAGTACTTC. As protein: CASTLAGGGGDQYF.

The CDR3 sequence: CASSPGQGVNTGELFF. The DNA for the CDR3 is TGTGCCAGCAGCCCAGGACAGGGAGTTAACACCGGGGAGCTGTTTTTT. This chain joins TRBV4-2 and TRBJ2-2; 8 bases align to TRBD1. Germline V gene data show CDR1 as LGHNA and CDR2 as YNFKEQ. This CDR3 is built from 16 residues. Trimming took 4 bases from V and 2 from J; bases not matched to a gene: 6.

The V gene is TRBV3-1 (or the pseudogene TRBV3-2), the J gene TRBJ2-3; D not resolved. The germline V gene has CDR1 LGHDT and CDR2 YNNKEL (reference sequence). The V gene lost 0 bases and the J gene lost 7 bases, with 11 bases spanning the gap. The CDR3 is 14 amino acids. The CDR3 sequence: CASSQDSVRNTQYF. The CDR3 coding sequence is TGTGCCAGCAGCCAAGACTCGGTGCGGAATACGCAGTATTTT.

The chain joins TRBV7-3 to TRBJ2-5, with a possible D match to TRBD2 (6 bases). This CDR3 has 13 amino acids. CDR1 SGHTA and CDR2 FQGTGA come from the germline V gene. V was clipped by 5 bases and J by 3 bases, with 10 bases between them. CDR3 sequence: CASSRGLEETQYF. CDR3 nucleotide sequence: TGTGCCAGCAGCAGGGGACTGGAAGAGACCCAGTACTTC.

The chain employs TRBV5-6 and TRBJ2-1; D tentatively fits TRBD1 or TRBD2 (6 bases each). Germline CDR1 and CDR2: SGHDT and YYEEEE. The CDR3 sequence is 16 residues long. Trimming stripped 1 base from V and 7 bases from J, with 18 bases between. The DNA for the CDR3 is TGTGCCAGCAGCTTGCGGACGGGGGCTTTTGGGAATGAGCAGTTCTTC. This translates into CASSLRTGAFGNEQFF. Combining the CDR3 with reference TRBV5-6 and TRBJ2-1 gives the whole variable domain DAGVTQSPTHLIKTRGQQVTLRCSPKSGHDTVSWYQQALGQGPQFIFQYYEEEERQRGNFPDRFSGHQFPNYSSELNVNALLLGDSALYLCASSLRTGAFGNEQFFGPGTRLTVL.

The genes are TRBV7-8 and TRBJ2-7; TRBD1 or TRBD2 may be the D gene (5 bases each). Looked up from germline, CDR1 is SGHVS and CDR2 is FQNEAQ. Trimming left V 5 bases short and J 4 bases short, with 21 bases between. This CDR3 is 16 amino acids long. The CDR3 sequence: CASSPGPGQGVYEQYF. DNA of the CDR3: TGTGCCAGCAGCCCAGGGCCCGGGCAGGGAGTATACGAGCAGTACTTC.

This chain joins TRBV6-5 and TRBJ1-6, with a weak D call TRBD1 (6 bases). Trimming shortened V by 1 base and J by 10 bases, and 14 bases separated the two germline ends. The CDR3 is made up of 15 amino acids. Germline V gene lookup returns CDR1 MNHEY and CDR2 SVGAGI. The CDR3 DNA sequence: TGTGCCAGCAGTTACTTGGCAGGGGATACGTCACCCCTCCACTTT. This codes for CASSYLAGDTSPLHF.

This chain connects TRBV5-4 to TRBJ2-7, with 7 positions matching TRBD2. The CDR3 length is 14 residues. Germline V lookup: CDR1 SGHNT, CDR2 YYREEE (reference sequence). Trimming took 2 bases from V and 4 from J; bases not matched to a gene: 6. CDR3 nucleotide sequence: TGTGCCAGCAGCTTTCAGGGAGGGAGTTACGAGCAGTACTTC. Translation: CASSFQGGSYEQYF. The full variable domain, completed using reference TRBV5-4 and TRBJ2-7, is ETGVTQSPTHLIKTRGQQVTLRCSSQSGHNTVSWYQQALGQGPQFIFQYYREEENGRGNFPPRFSGLQFPNYSSELNVNALELDDSALYLCASSFQGGSYEQYFGPGTRLTVT.